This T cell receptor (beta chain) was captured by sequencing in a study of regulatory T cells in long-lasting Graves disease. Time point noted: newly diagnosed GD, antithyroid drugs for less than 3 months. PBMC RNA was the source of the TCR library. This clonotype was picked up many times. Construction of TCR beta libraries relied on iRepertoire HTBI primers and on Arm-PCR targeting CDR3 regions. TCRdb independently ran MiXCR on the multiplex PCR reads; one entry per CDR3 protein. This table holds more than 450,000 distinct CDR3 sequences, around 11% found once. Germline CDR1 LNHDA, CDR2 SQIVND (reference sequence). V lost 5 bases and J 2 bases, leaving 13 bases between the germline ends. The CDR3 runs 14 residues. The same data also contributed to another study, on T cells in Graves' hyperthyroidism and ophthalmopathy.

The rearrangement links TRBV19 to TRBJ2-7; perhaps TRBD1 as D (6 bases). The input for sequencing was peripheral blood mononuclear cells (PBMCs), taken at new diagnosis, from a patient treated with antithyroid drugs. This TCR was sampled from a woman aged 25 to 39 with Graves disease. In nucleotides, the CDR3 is TGTGCCAGTAGTTATAACGGACAGCCCTACGAGCAGTACTTC. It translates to CASSYNGQPYEQYF.